This T cell receptor beta chain was obtained from a study of cytomegalovirus exposure and HLA in healthy donors. PCR used 60 Vbeta primers and 13 Jbeta primers. Libraries were prepared by immunoSEQ multiplex PCR; TCRdb keeps only in-frame clonotypes and omits some of them. The repertoire holds some 210,000 clones, around four fifths seen once, with more than 8.5% in the top ten. As regards this clone: Its cognate antigen is unknown.

Study-wide results and caveats: TCR beta chains associated with HLA were, in a later analysis, more clonally expanded than equally common others. Cytomegalovirus association was listed for about 160 TCR beta chains. An analysis that was carried out later associated about 17,000 TCR beta sequences with HLA alleles at 0.05 false discovery rate.

CDR1 is SGHVS and CDR2 is FNYEAQ in the germline V gene. The CDR3 is 15 amino acids. The V segment lost 5 bases and the J segment 3 bases; nucleotides outside the gene matches: 5. Every donor was a healthy person donating bone marrow. The TCR originated in a woman aged 50 to 60 in good health and CMV-seropositive. The chain combines TRBV7-6 with TRBJ2-1, with 9 bases aligning to TRBD1. The sample taken for sequencing was PBMCs. The CDR3 loop is CASSAQGQGYNEQFF. The CDR3 region has the DNA TGTGCCAGCAGCGCCCAGGGACAGGGCTACAATGAGCAGTTCTTC.